This record looks at one TCR beta chain sequence and its context. The data stem from a study of blood T cell repertoires in COVID-19. The wider study: Sites across the United States, Italy and Spain contributed samples from acute and convalescent COVID-19.

Recruits, aged roughly 18 to 95 years, lived in around 24 US areas. Membership in each cohort depended on participant-reported clinical history. Exposed participants came across a COVID-19 case within 2 weeks before study entry. Germline V gene lookup returns CDR1 SGHRS and CDR2 YFSETQ. The junction had 3 bases not matched to a gene; V was cut back by 0 bases and J by 1 base. The CDR3 sequence is 15 residues long. TCRdb's copy holds only in-frame clones and misses some; the assay was immunoSEQ multiplex PCR. The table includes around 400,000 clones, approximately 90% detected once. The sample taken for sequencing was PBMCs or T cells enriched from blood (not recorded which). This TCR was sampled from a woman aged 18-29 years who had been exposed to COVID-19. The V call is TRBV5-1, the J call TRBJ2-5, with 7 nucleotides matching TRBD1. The DNA for the CDR3 is TGCGCCAGCAGCTTGGAACCAGGGGGCCAAGAGACCCAGTACTTC. This gives the protein CASSLEPGGQETQYF.